This TCR beta chain is drawn from a study of regulatory T cells in long-lasting Graves disease. About the research overall: Treatment with antithyroid drugs for over 5 years, together with positive TSH receptor antibodies, meant persistent Graves' disease.

Germline-derived CDR1 and CDR2 are MNHEY and SMNVEV (reference sequence). Trimming stripped 3 bases from V and 6 bases from J, with 9 bases between. This CDR3 has 12 amino acids. A word on this clonotype: The antigen is unknown.

General study points: Persistent Graves' patients had lower TCR diversity than newly diagnosed ones.

This sample's time point: persistent/refractory GD, antithyroid drugs over 5 years with positive TRAb. Researchers made the TCR library from RNA that was extracted from PBMCs. In building TCR beta libraries, iRepertoire HTBI primers were used together with Arm-PCR of CDR3 regions. MiXCR was run by TCRdb on the multiplex PCR reads, yielding one entry per CDR3 protein. Of about 470,000 distinct CDR3 sequences in the sample, 20% to 25% were seen once. This chain joins TRBV27 and TRBJ2-7; D is undetermined. This TCR was sampled from a female donor with Graves disease. The starting material was peripheral blood mononuclear cells (PBMCs), obtained when the disease was refractory, from a patient treated with antithyroid drugs. CDR3: CASSFPDGEQYF. The CDR3 bases are TGTGCCAGCAGTTTCCCGGACGGCGAGCAGTACTTC.